This T cell receptor (beta chain) was identified in a study of TET2 disruption in CD19-targeted CAR T cells. This CDR3 is 16 amino acids long. CDR1 and CDR2 from the germline V gene are LGHNA and YNFKEQ. Assay used: immunoSEQ multiplex PCR; TCRdb lists only in-frame clones, some missing. This sample carries 25,000 to 30,000 clones, with 1.5% to 2% going to the ten biggest clones. Sample treatment: autologous CTL019 cells: CD19 CAR with 4-1BB and CD3 zeta domains. The CD19 CAR carried TCR zeta and 4-1BB signaling domains. CTL019 was manufactured from peripheral blood T cells obtained by leukapheresis. With regard to this clone: What it recognizes is unknown. One end of the junction does not line up with germline, which may come from a read error. The CDR3 end is not reached by the read, which stops 3 residues before it; the germline J gene fills it in.

Sample: CD8- CAR+ T cells sorted from cultured blood T cells, taken for CD19 CAR T cell therapy. This sample's subset: CD8-negative CAR-positive T cells from the infusion product. This receptor was identified in a man between 70 and 80 years old with chronic lymphocytic leukemia. The chain carries TRBV4-2 and TRBJ1-2; no reliable D call. Partial CDR3 DNA: TGCGCCAGCAGCCAAGAAATGCAGGAAGCTAACTATGGC. Protein sequence: CASSQEMQEANYG. From start to end, the CDR3 is CASSQEMQEANYGYTF.